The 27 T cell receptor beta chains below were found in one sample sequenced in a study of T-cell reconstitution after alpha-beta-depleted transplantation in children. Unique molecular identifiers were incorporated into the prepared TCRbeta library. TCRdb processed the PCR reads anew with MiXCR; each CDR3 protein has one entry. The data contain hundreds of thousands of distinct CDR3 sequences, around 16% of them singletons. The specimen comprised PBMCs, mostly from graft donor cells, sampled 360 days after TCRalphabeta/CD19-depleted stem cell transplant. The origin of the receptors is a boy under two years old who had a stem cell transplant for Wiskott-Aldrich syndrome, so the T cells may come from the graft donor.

The CDR3 nucleotides are TGTGCCAGCAGTTTATATTCGGGACAGGGGTGGTTCACCTACAATGAGCAGTTCTTC. It specifies CASSLYSGQGWFTYNEQFF. The chain joins TRBV28 to TRBJ2-1; 10 bases are a match to TRBD1. V trimming: 1 base; J trimming: 2 bases; junction bases outside the gene matches: 11. The V gene's germline CDR1 is MDHEN and CDR2 SYDVKM. This CDR3 region has 19 residues. Full variable domain (missing parts from reference TRBV28 and TRBJ2-1): DVKVTQSSRYLVKRTGEKVFLECVQDMDHENMFWYRQDPGLGLRLIYFSYDVKMKEKGDIPEGYSVSREKKERFSLILESASTNQTSMYLCASSLYSGQGWFTYNEQFFGPGTRLTVL.

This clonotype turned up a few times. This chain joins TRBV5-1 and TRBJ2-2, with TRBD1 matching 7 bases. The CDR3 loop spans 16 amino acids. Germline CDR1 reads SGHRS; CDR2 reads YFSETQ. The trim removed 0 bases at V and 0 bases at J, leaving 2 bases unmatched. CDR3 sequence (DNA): TGCGCCAGCAGCTTGGAGGGGGCCCCGAACACCGGGGAGCTGTTTTTT. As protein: CASSLEGAPNTGELFF.

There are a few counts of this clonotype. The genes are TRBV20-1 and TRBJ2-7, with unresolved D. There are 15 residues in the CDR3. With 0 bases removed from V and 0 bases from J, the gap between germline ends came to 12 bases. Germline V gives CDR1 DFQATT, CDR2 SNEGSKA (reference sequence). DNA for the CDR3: TGCAGTGCTAGAGATTCAGATAGTAGCTCCTACGAGCAGTACTTC. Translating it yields CSARDSDSSSYEQYF.

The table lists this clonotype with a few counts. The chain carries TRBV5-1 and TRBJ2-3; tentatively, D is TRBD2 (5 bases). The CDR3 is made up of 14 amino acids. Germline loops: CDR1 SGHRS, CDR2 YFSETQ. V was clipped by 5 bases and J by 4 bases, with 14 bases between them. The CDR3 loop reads CASSRRVASDTQYF. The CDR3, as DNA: TGCGCCAGCAGTCGAAGGGTAGCGTCAGATACGCAGTATTTT.

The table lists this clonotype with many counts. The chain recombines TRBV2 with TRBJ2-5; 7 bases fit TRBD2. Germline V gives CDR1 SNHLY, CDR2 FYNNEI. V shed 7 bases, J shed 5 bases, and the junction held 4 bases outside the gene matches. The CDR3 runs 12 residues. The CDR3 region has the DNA TGTGCCAGCATCGGGGGGTCGGAGACCCAGTACTTC. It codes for CASIGGSETQYF.

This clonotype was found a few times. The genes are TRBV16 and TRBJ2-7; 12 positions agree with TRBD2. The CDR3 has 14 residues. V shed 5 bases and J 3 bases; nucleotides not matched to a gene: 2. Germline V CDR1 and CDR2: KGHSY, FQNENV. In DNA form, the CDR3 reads TGTGCCAGCAGCGCACTAGCGGGAGGCTACGAGCAGTACTTC. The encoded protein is CASSALAGGYEQYF.

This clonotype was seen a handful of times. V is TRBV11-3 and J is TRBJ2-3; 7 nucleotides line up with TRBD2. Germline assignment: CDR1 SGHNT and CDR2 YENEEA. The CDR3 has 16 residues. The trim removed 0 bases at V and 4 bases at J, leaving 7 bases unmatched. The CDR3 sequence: CASSLDLGGGPDTQYF. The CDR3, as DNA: TGTGCCAGCAGCTTAGATCTCGGGGGAGGGCCAGATACGCAGTATTTT.

The CDR3 coding sequence is TGTGCCAGCAGTTTTAGCCTGAACACTGAAGCTTTCTTT. It yields the protein CASSFSLNTEAFF. This chain joins TRBV12-3 or TRBV12-4 and TRBJ1-1; D is unclear. Trimming stripped 3 bases from V and 0 bases from J, with 5 bases between. This CDR3 is 13 amino acids long.

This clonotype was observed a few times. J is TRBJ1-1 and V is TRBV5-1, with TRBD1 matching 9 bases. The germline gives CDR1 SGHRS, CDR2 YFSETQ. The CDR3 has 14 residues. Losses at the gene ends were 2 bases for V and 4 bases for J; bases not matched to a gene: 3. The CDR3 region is CASSLQGAITEAFF. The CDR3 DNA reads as TGCGCCAGCAGCTTACAGGGGGCTATCACTGAAGCTTTCTTT.

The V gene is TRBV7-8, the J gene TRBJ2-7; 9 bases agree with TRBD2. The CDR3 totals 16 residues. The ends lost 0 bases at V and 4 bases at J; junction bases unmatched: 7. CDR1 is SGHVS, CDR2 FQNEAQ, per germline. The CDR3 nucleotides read TGTGCCAGCAGCTTAGCCCGGACTAGCGCTCGGTACGAGCAGTACTTC. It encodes CASSLARTSARYEQYF.

The CDR3 DNA reads TGCGCCAGCAGCCAAGGGGCACCCAACACTGAAGCTTTCTTT. This gives the protein CASSQGAPNTEAFF. The J gene is TRBJ1-1, the V gene TRBV4-3; D not certain. Germline lookup yields CDR1 LGHNA and CDR2 YSLEER. Between the trimmed V and J ends, which lost 1 base and 2 bases, there was a span of 8 bases. CDR3 length: 14 residues.

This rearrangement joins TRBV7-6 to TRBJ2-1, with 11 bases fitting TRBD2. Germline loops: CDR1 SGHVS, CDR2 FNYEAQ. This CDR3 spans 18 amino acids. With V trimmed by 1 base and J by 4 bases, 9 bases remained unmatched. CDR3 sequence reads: CASSLGAKTSGNYNEQFF. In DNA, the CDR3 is TGTGCCAGCAGCTTAGGGGCTAAGACTAGCGGGAATTACAATGAGCAGTTCTTC.

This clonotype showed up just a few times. The CDR3 coding sequence is TGTGCCACCAGTGATCAAGCGGGAGGGCCCTACAATGAGCAGTTCTTC. The encoded protein is CATSDQAGGPYNEQFF. V gene TRBV24-1 combines with J gene TRBJ2-1, with 10 bases identical to TRBD2. The V gene's germline CDR1 is KGHDR and CDR2 SFDVKD. The ends lost 3 bases at V and 2 bases at J; junction bases unmatched: 3. The CDR3 contains 16 residues.

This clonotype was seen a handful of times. CDR3 sequence reads: CSASPSGRTSNEQFF. The DNA for the CDR3 is TGCAGTGCTAGTCCTAGCGGGAGGACTAGTAATGAGCAGTTCTTC. The chain has TRBV20-1 and TRBJ2-1; 11 bases fit TRBD2. Germline CDR1 DFQATT, CDR2 SNEGSKA (reference sequence). The CDR3 sequence is 15 residues long. The junction had 8 bases not matched to a gene; V was cut back by 3 bases and J by 7 bases.

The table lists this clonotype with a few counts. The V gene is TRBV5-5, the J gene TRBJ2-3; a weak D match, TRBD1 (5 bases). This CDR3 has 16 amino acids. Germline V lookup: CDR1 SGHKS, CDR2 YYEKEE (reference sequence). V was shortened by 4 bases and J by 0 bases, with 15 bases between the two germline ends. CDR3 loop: CASSLMGPSSTDTQYF. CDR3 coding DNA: TGTGCCAGCAGCCTGATGGGGCCTTCTAGCACAGATACGCAGTATTTT.

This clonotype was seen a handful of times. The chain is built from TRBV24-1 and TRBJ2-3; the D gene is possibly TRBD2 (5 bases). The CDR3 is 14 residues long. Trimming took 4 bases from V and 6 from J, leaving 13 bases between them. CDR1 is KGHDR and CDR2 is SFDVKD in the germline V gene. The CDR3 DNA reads TGTGCCACCAGTGAGAGCGGTTGGACGGATACGCAGTATTTT. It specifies CATSESGWTDTQYF.

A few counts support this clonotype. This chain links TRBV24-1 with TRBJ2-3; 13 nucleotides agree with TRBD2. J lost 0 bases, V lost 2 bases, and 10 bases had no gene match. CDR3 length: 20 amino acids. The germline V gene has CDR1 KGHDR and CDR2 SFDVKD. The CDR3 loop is CATSDSHLGLAGTSTDTQYF. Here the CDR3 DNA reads TGTGCCACCAGTGATTCCCATTTGGGACTAGCGGGAACTAGCACAGATACGCAGTATTTT.

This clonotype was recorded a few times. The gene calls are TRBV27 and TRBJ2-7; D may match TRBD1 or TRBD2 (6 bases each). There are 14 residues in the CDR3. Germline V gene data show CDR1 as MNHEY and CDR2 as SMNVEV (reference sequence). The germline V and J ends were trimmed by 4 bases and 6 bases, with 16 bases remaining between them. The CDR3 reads CASSSGGPAAEQYF. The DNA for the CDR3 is TGTGCCAGCAGTTCCGGGGGCCCTGCGGCCGAGCAGTACTTC.

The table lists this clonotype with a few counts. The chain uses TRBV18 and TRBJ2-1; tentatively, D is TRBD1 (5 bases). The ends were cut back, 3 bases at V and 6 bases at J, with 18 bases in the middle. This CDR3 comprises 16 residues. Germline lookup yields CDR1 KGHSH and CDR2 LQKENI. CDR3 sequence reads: CASSPKIAGRPNEQFF. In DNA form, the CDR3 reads TGTGCCAGCTCACCCAAAATAGCAGGGCGACCCAATGAGCAGTTCTTC.

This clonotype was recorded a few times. CDR3 loop: CASSGRSGSSGNTIYF. In DNA, the CDR3 is TGTGCCAGCAGCGGAAGGAGTGGGAGCTCTGGAAACACCATATATTTT. The genes are TRBV7-9 and TRBJ1-3; unclear D gene. The CDR3 consists of 16 residues. Per the germline V gene, CDR1 is SEHNR and CDR2 is FQNEAQ (reference sequence). V lost 5 bases and J lost 0, with 14 bases in between.

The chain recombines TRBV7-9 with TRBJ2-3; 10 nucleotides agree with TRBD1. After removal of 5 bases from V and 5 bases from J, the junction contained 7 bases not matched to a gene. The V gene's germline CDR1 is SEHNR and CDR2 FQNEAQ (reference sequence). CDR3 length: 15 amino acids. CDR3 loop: CASSNRDRGEDTQYF. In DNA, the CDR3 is TGTGCCAGCAGCAACCGGGACAGGGGTGAAGATACGCAGTATTTT.

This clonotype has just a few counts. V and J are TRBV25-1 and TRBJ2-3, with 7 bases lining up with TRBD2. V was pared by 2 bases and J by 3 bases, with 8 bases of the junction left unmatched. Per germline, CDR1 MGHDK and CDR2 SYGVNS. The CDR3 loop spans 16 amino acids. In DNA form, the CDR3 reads TGTGCCAGCAGTGAAAGTAGAGGGAGGGTTACAGATACGCAGTATTTT. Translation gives CASSESRGRVTDTQYF.

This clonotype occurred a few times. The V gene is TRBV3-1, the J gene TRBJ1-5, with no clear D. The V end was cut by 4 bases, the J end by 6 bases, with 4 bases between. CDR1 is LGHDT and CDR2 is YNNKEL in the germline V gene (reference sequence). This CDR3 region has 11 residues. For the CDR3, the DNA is TGTGCCAGCAGCCCCGCTCAGCCCCAGCATTTT. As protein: CASSPAQPQHF.

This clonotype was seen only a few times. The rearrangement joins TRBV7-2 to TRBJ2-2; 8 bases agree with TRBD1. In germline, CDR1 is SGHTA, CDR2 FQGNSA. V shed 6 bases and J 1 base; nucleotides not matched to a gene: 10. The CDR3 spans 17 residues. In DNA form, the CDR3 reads TGTGCCAGCAGAAGTAGGACAGGGCGAAGGAACACCGGGGAGCTGTTTTTT. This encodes CASRSRTGRRNTGELFF.

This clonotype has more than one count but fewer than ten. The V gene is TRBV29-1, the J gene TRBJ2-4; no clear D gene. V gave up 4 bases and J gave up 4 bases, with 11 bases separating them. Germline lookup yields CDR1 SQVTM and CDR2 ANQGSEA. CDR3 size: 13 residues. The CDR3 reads CSVVSVRKNIQYF. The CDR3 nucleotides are TGCAGCGTTGTGTCGGTACGAAAAAACATTCAGTACTTC.

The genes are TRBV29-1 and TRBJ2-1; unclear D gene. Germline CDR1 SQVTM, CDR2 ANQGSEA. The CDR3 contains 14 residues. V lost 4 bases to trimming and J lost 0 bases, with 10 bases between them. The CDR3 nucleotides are TGCAGCGTTGCACAGTCCAGCTCCTACAATGAGCAGTTCTTC. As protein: CSVAQSSSYNEQFF.

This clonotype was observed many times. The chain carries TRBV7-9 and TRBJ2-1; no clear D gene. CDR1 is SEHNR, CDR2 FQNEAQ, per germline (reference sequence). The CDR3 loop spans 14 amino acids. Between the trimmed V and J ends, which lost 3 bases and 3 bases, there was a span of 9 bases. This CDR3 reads CASSFESFYNEQFF. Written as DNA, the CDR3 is TGTGCCAGCAGCTTTGAGTCTTTCTACAATGAGCAGTTCTTC.